These 24 T cell receptor beta chains originate from one sample sequenced in a study of shared clonotypes between healthy human individuals. Naive CD8 cells lacked CD45RO, underwent positive selection for CCR7 and left out terminally differentiated effector memory CD45RA+ cells. Libraries were prepared by immunoSEQ multiplex PCR; TCRdb keeps only in-frame clonotypes and omits some of them. The table lists millions of clones, over 85% of them singletons. The sample taken for sequencing was naive CD8+ T cells sorted from blood. The receptors were sampled from a man aged 18 to 35 in good health.

The rearrangement uses TRBV5-5 and TRBJ2-7, with TRBD1 matching 7 bases. Germline CDR1 SGHKS, CDR2 YYEKEE (reference sequence). The CDR3 totals 14 residues. J was trimmed by 3 bases and V by 3 bases; bases with no gene match: 6. CDR3 protein: CASSSTDRFYEQYF. For the CDR3, the DNA is TGTGCCAGCAGCTCGACGGACAGGTTCTACGAGCAGTACTTC.

This clone was picked up one time. This sequence joins TRBV4-1 and TRBJ1-1; D is ambiguous. In germline, CDR1 is MGHRA, CDR2 YSYEKL. The length of the CDR3 is 12 residues. Trimming removed 1 base from V and 8 bases from J, with 8 bases in between. The CDR3, as DNA: TGCGCCAGCAGCCAAGGGTGGGCGGAAGCTTTCTTT. Protein sequence: CASSQGWAEAFF.

This chain uses TRBV28 with TRBJ2-3; TRBD1 matches at 10 bases. This CDR3 contains 19 residues. Per germline, CDR1 MDHEN and CDR2 SYDVKM. Trimming took 6 bases from V and 4 from J; bases not matched to a gene: 19. The DNA of the CDR3 is TGTGCCAGCAGGCCTCGGGGACAGGGGTATGGGCGGGCCCCAGATACGCAGTATTTT. Translated, it gives CASRPRGQGYGRAPDTQYF.

This clone has a single count. This chain uses TRBV9 with TRBJ2-3, with D perhaps matching TRBD2 (5 bases). Between the trimmed V and J ends, which lost 7 bases and 1 base, there was a span of 10 bases. The CDR3 length is 13 residues. Germline loops: CDR1 SGDLS, CDR2 YYNGEE. The CDR3 region has the DNA TGTGCCAGCGCTTCCGGGGGCACAGATACGCAGTATTTT. Amino acids: CASASGGTDTQYF.

This clone was seen once. The V gene is TRBV29-1, the J gene TRBJ2-7; TRBD2 matches 8 bases. Germline V gene data show CDR1 as SQVTM and CDR2 as ANQGSEA. CDR3 length equals 12 residues. The V segment lost 6 bases and the J segment 2 bases; nucleotides outside the gene matches: 3. The CDR3 is CSVTSETYEQYF. CDR3 coding DNA: TGCAGCGTGACTAGCGAGACCTACGAGCAGTACTTC.

This clone has only one observation. The chain is built from TRBV27 and TRBJ2-3; maybe TRBD1 (6 bases). Trimming shortened V by 8 bases and J by 2 bases, and 20 bases separated the two germline ends. This CDR3 is built from 16 residues. The germline V gene has CDR1 MNHEY and CDR2 SMNVEV (reference sequence). CDR3 sequence: CASSFTGYPHTDTQYF. Written as DNA, the CDR3 is TGTGCCAGCTCCTTCACAGGGTATCCCCACACAGATACGCAGTATTTT.

The chain joins TRBV4-1 to TRBJ2-1, with 8 bases identical to TRBD2. The germline V gene has CDR1 MGHRA and CDR2 YSYEKL. This CDR3 spans 15 amino acids. J gave up 0 bases and V 4 bases, and 2 bases lay outside the gene matches. DNA of the CDR3: TGCGCCAGCAGCCCGGGGGGGATCTCCTACAATGAGCAGTTCTTC. It is translated as CASSPGGISYNEQFF.

With respect to this clone: The sample has other DNA sequences that encode this CDR3 too. The V call is TRBV7-9, the J call TRBJ2-7; D may be TRBD1 (5 bases). Germline lookup yields CDR1 SEHNR and CDR2 FQNEAQ (reference sequence). The CDR3 consists of 12 residues. Trimming took 4 bases from V and 4 from J, leaving 8 bases between them. In nucleotides, the CDR3 is TGTGCCAGCAGCTCCCAGGGTTACGAGCAGTACTTC. Its translation is CASSSQGYEQYF.

A remark on this clone: At the DNA level, this CDR3 is encoded by other sequences in the same sample as well. The V call is TRBV4-1, the J call TRBJ1-6, with 10 bases matching TRBD1. Germline loops: CDR1 MGHRA, CDR2 YSYEKL. The J segment lost 7 bases and the V segment lost 4 bases, leaving 1 base of the junction unmatched. The CDR3 covers 14 residues. CDR3 in amino acids: CASSPGQGNSPLHF. CDR3 sequence (DNA): TGCGCCAGCAGCCCGGGACAGGGGAATTCACCCCTCCACTTT.

The J gene is TRBJ2-1, the V gene TRBV6-1; TRBD1 might be the D (5 bases). V was shortened by 4 bases and J by 2 bases, with 9 bases between the two germline ends. Germline V gene lookup returns CDR1 MNHNS and CDR2 SASEGT. There are 14 residues in the CDR3. The CDR3 sequence: CASSGTGPYNEQFF. CDR3 nucleotides: TGTGCCAGCAGTGGAACAGGCCCCTACAATGAGCAGTTCTTC.

The V call is TRBV30, the J call TRBJ2-1; maybe TRBD2 (5 bases). From germline, CDR1 is GTSNPN and CDR2 SVGIG (reference sequence). Trimming took off 1 base at V and 4 bases at J, with 17 bases between the two ends. The CDR3 sequence is 16 residues long. The CDR3 DNA sequence: TGTGCCTGGAGTGACCTCGGACCAGCGGAATACAATGAGCAGTTCTTC. Residues: CAWSDLGPAEYNEQFF.

The rearrangement joins TRBV4-2 to TRBJ2-1, with D perhaps assigned TRBD1 or TRBD2 (6 bases each). This CDR3 has 14 amino acids. The germline V gene has CDR1 LGHNA and CDR2 YNFKEQ. With 0 bases removed from V and 7 bases from J, the gap between germline ends came to 10 bases. The CDR3 protein is CASSQDGGRNEQFF. The CDR3 DNA follows: TGTGCCAGCAGCCAAGATGGGGGGCGGAATGAGCAGTTCTTC.

Of note for this clone: This specimen includes other DNA sequences encoding the same CDR3. V is TRBV27 and J is TRBJ1-4; 11 nucleotides agree with TRBD1. Germline V lookup: CDR1 MNHEY, CDR2 SMNVEV (reference sequence). J was trimmed by 6 bases and V by 4 bases; bases with no gene match: 1. The length of the CDR3 is 14 residues. CDR3 in DNA: TGTGCCAGCAGTTGGACAGGGGGCGATGAAAAACTGTTTTTT. As protein: CASSWTGGDEKLFF.

About this clone: This sample includes further DNA sequences coding for the same CDR3. V and J are TRBV11-2 and TRBJ2-7, with D perhaps TRBD1 (5 bases). Trimming took off 2 bases at V and 2 bases at J, with 7 bases between the two ends. Germline loops: CDR1 SGHAT, CDR2 FQNNGV. The length of the CDR3 is 13 residues. The CDR3 loop is CASSLRGAYEQYF. CDR3 DNA: TGTGCCAGCAGCTTAAGGGGTGCCTACGAGCAGTACTTC.

The rearrangement uses TRBV30 and TRBJ1-5; no reliable D call. The V gene lost 0 bases and the J gene lost 0 bases, with 9 bases spanning the gap. This CDR3 is 15 amino acids long. CDR1 is GTSNPN and CDR2 is SVGIG in the germline V gene (reference sequence). The DNA for the CDR3 is TGTGCCTGGAGTGTAACCCTGGATAGCAATCAGCCCCAGCATTTT. It translates to CAWSVTLDSNQPQHF.

The chain joins TRBV19 to TRBJ2-5, with D tentatively TRBD1 or TRBD2 (7 bases each). This CDR3 has 14 residues. Trimming took off 9 bases at V and 4 bases at J, with 18 bases between the two ends. CDR1 LNHDA and CDR2 SQIVND come from the germline V gene (reference sequence). The CDR3 region is CASKNDREGETQYF. The DNA of the CDR3 is TGTGCCAGCAAAAATGACAGGGAGGGAGAGACCCAGTACTTC.

The V and J genes are TRBV2 and TRBJ1-2; the D gene is possibly TRBD1 (5 bases). Germline CDR1 reads SNHLY; CDR2 reads FYNNEI. Trimming left V 6 bases short and J 2 bases short, with 19 bases between. This CDR3 region has 16 residues. This chain's CDR3 is CASSEWGEGKNYGYTF. Here the CDR3 DNA reads TGTGCCAGCAGCGAATGGGGGGAGGGGAAGAACTATGGCTACACCTTC.

The chain carries TRBV9 and TRBJ2-7; D unresolved. The CDR3 runs 13 residues. The germline gives CDR1 SGDLS, CDR2 YYNGEE. V was trimmed by 4 bases and J by 3 bases, leaving 11 bases between them. CDR3 in amino acids: CASSSTPYYEQYF. The CDR3 DNA is TGTGCCAGCAGCTCGACCCCGTACTACGAGCAGTACTTC.

This clone was observed once. V usage is TRBV19 and J usage is TRBJ1-5; 7 bases map to TRBD1. The V gene's germline CDR1 is LNHDA and CDR2 SQIVND (reference sequence). Trimming took 6 bases from V and 7 from J; bases not matched to a gene: 12. The CDR3 consists of 15 residues. CDR3 DNA sequence: TGTGCCAGTAGCAGACTGACAGGGAGTTTGCAGCCCCAGCATTTT. Translated: CASSRLTGSLQPQHF.

V gene TRBV23-1 combines with J gene TRBJ2-7; 9 nucleotides line up with TRBD1. TRBV23-1 is an ORF, with its function uncertain. The CDR3 is 16 amino acids. With V trimmed by 4 bases and J by 3 bases, 10 bases remained unmatched. CDR3 residues: CASSLGQGKGCYEQYF. The CDR3 bases are TGCGCCAGCAGTCTCGGACAGGGGAAGGGATGCTACGAGCAGTACTTC.

The CDR3 coding sequence is TGTGCCAGCAGCCTTCTCCAGGGTAGATTAGAGACCCAGTACTTC. Protein product: CASSLLQGRLETQYF. The chain uses TRBV11-2 and TRBJ2-5, with a possible D match to TRBD1 (5 bases). The germline V gene encodes CDR1 SGHAT and CDR2 FQNNGV. There are 15 residues in the CDR3. V gave up 5 bases and J gave up 4 bases, with 17 bases separating them. The complete variable domain, with remaining parts taken from reference TRBV11-2 and TRBJ2-5, reads EAGVAQSPRYKIIEKRQSVAFWCNPISGHATLYWYQQILGQGPKLLIQFQNNGVVDDSQLPKDRFSAERLKGVDSTLKIQPAKLEDSAVYLCASSLLQGRLETQYFGPGTRLLVL.

V usage is TRBV30 and J usage is TRBJ2-3; a possible D gene is TRBD2 (5 bases). This CDR3 has 16 residues. Germline values: CDR1 GTSNPN, CDR2 SVGIG (reference sequence). Between the trimmed V and J ends, which lost 3 bases and 5 bases, there was a span of 21 bases. The DNA of the CDR3 is TGTGCCTGGAGCCCAGAGGAGGCTTTAAGAGGAGATACGCAGTATTTT. This codes for CAWSPEEALRGDTQYF.

The V and J genes are TRBV7-9 and TRBJ2-2, with D possibly being TRBD1 (5 bases). Germline loops: CDR1 SEHNR, CDR2 FQNEAQ (reference sequence). V was shortened by 5 bases and J by 5 bases, with 15 bases between the two germline ends. The CDR3 length is 15 residues. The CDR3 loop reads CASSDKGARTGELFF. The CDR3 nucleotides are TGTGCCAGCAGCGATAAAGGGGCGCGTACCGGGGAGCTGTTTTTT.

This rearrangement joins TRBV13 to TRBJ2-1; D remains unclear. The V gene's germline CDR1 is PRHDT and CDR2 FYEKMQ (reference sequence). V dropped 2 bases and J dropped 10 bases, with 9 bases sitting between them. The CDR3 spans 12 residues. CDR3 loop: CASSLPAREQFF. CDR3 bases: TGTGCCAGCAGCTTACCCGCCCGAGAGCAGTTCTTC.